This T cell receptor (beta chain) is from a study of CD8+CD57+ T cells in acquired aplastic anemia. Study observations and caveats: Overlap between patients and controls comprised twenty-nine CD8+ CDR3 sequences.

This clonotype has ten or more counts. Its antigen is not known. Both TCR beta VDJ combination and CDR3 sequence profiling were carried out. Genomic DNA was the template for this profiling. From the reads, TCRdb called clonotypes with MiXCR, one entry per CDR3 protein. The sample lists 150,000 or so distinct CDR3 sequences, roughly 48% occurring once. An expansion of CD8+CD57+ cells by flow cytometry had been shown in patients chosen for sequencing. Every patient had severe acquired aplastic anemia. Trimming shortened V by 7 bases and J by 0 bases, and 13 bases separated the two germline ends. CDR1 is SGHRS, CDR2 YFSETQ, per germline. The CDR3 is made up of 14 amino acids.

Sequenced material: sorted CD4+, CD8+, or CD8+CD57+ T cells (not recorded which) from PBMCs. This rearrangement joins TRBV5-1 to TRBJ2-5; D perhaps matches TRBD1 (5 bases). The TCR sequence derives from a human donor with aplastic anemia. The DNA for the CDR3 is TGCGCCAGCTCCCGGACACCCGACCAAGAGACCCAGTACTTC. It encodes CASSRTPDQETQYF.